This passage covers 25 T cell receptor beta chains from one sample sequenced in a study of shared clonotypes between healthy human individuals. Method: immunoSEQ multiplex PCR; TCRdb's copy keeps in-frame clones and lacks some. This table has under 700,000 clones, 85% to 95% appearing once. Naive CD8 cells were CD45RO-negative, positively selected for CCR7, excluding terminally differentiated effector memory CD45RA+ cells. The sample comprised naive CD8+ T cells sorted from blood. The receptors were gathered from a woman aged 25 to 39 in good health.

The chain carries TRBV4-1 and TRBJ2-1; 7 bases are a match to TRBD2. The V and J ends lost 1 base and 4 bases, in that order; junction bases with no gene match: 7. The CDR3 has 16 residues. Per germline, CDR1 MGHRA and CDR2 YSYEKL. The chain's CDR3 is CASSQVSSGAYNEQFF. The CDR3 DNA is TGCGCCAGCAGCCAAGTTAGCAGCGGGGCTTACAATGAGCAGTTCTTC.

This chain joins TRBV6-5 and TRBJ1-1; D not certain. Germline V gives CDR1 MNHEY, CDR2 SVGAGI. The CDR3 loop spans 13 amino acids. V lost 2 bases to trimming and J lost 7 bases, with 11 bases between them. CDR3: CASSYAENYEAFF. CDR3 coding DNA: TGTGCCAGCAGTTACGCAGAGAACTATGAAGCTTTCTTT.

Here the CDR3 DNA reads TGTGCCAGCAGTTACTCCGCTAGCGGAACCTACAATGAGCAGTTCTTC. Encoded protein: CASSYSASGTYNEQFF. J is TRBJ2-1 and V is TRBV6-6; TRBD2 aligns across 7 bases. This CDR3 comprises 16 residues. With V trimmed by 0 bases and J by 2 bases, 4 bases remained unmatched. Germline-derived CDR1 and CDR2 are MNHNY and SVGAGI (reference sequence).

The chain couples TRBV5-6 to TRBJ2-3, with no clear D. The CDR3 has 12 residues. The V gene lost 3 bases and the J gene lost 14 bases, with 16 bases spanning the gap. Germline values: CDR1 SGHDT, CDR2 YYEEEE. CDR3 loop: CASSSSPVPGYF. The CDR3 DNA sequence: TGTGCCAGCAGCTCGAGTCCGGTCCCGGGGTATTTT.

The chain combines TRBV5-4 with TRBJ1-2; D might be TRBD1 (5 bases). The V and J ends lost 0 bases and 2 bases respectively, with 8 bases between them. CDR3 length: 14 residues. Germline lookup yields CDR1 SGHNT and CDR2 YYREEE (reference sequence). The DNA for the CDR3 is TGTGCCAGCAGCTTGGGGGGCGCGAACTATGGCTACACCTTC. It yields the protein CASSLGGANYGYTF.

The chain is built from TRBV7-9 and TRBJ1-2; possibly TRBD1 for D (6 bases). The CDR3 is 14 amino acids. CDR1 and CDR2 from the germline V gene are SEHNR and FQNEAQ (reference sequence). V was cut by 10 bases and J by 4 bases, with 19 bases left in between. CDR3 amino acids: CAIPTGARGYGYTF. DNA of the CDR3: TGTGCCATTCCGACAGGCGCTCGCGGCTATGGCTACACCTTC. The entire variable domain, with the rest obtained from reference TRBV7-9 and TRBJ1-2, is as follows: DTGVSQNPRHKITKRGQNVTFRCDPISEHNRLYWYRQTLGQGPEFLTYFQNEAQLEKSRLLSDRFSAERPKGSFSTLEIQRTEQGDSAMYLCAIPTGARGYGYTFGSGTRLTVV.

The V and J genes are TRBV11-2 and TRBJ2-5, with a possible D match to TRBD1 (6 bases). The DNA end favors TRBJ2-7, so the J call may be wrong. CDR1 and CDR2 from the germline V gene are SGHAT and FQNNGV. CDR3 size: 13 residues. CDR3 coding DNA: TGTGCCAGCGCCCTGGACAGAGCATACGAGCAGTACTTC. Protein: CASALDRAYEQYF.

V and J are TRBV29-1 and TRBJ2-1, with TRBD2 as a possible D gene (7 bases). Trimming took 1 base from V and 2 from J, leaving 9 bases between them. CDR1 is SQVTM, CDR2 ANQGSEA, per germline. The CDR3 has 14 amino acids. For the CDR3, the DNA is TGCAGCGTTGAAGGGGGGGGCACCTACAATGAGCAGTTCTTC. Encoded protein: CSVEGGGTYNEQFF.

The gene calls are TRBV5-1 and TRBJ1-1; the match to TRBD1 covers 9 bases. Germline CDR1 is SGHRS and CDR2 is YFSETQ. Trimming cost V 2 bases and J 0 bases; bases outside gene matches: 2. The CDR3 length is 15 residues. This CDR3 reads CASSFTGGMNTEAFF. For the CDR3, the DNA is TGCGCCAGCAGCTTCACAGGGGGCATGAACACTGAAGCTTTCTTT.

Turning to this clone: This same CDR3 is encoded by further DNA sequences in the sample. The chain recombines TRBV27 with TRBJ2-1; D is perhaps TRBD1 or TRBD2 (6 bases each). Looked up from germline, CDR1 is MNHEY and CDR2 is SMNVEV (reference sequence). The CDR3 extends over 13 amino acids. Trimming took off 3 bases at V and 5 bases at J, with 8 bases between the two ends. The CDR3 here is CASSLGGHNEQFF. The DNA for the CDR3 is TGTGCCAGCAGTTTGGGGGGCCACAATGAGCAGTTCTTC.

J is TRBJ2-5 and V is TRBV28, with 12 bases that match TRBD1. In germline, CDR1 is MDHEN, CDR2 SYDVKM. The CDR3 is 15 residues long. V lost 7 bases to trimming and J lost 11 bases; unmatched junction nucleotides: 14. The CDR3 DNA sequence: TGTGCCAGCATTCCACTGGGACAGGGGGCCGGGGAGCAGTACTTC. This codes for CASIPLGQGAGEQYF. The whole variable domain, remainder taken from reference TRBV28 and TRBJ2-5, is DVKVTQSSRYLVKRTGEKVFLECVQDMDHENMFWYRQDPGLGLRLIYFSYDVKMKEKGDIPEGYSVSREKKERFSLILESASTNQTSMYLCASIPLGQGAGEQYFGPGTRLLVL.

The chain is built from TRBV29-1 and TRBJ2-2, with a tentative D call TRBD2 (6 bases). The CDR3 consists of 13 residues. Germline CDR1 is SQVTM and CDR2 is ANQGSEA. Trimming took 7 bases from V and 2 from J, leaving 11 bases between them. In DNA, the CDR3 is TGCAGCGCCCTAGCGCCCAACACCGGGGAGCTGTTTTTT. Its translation: CSALAPNTGELFF.

This chain uses TRBV27 with TRBJ2-1; 7 nucleotides agree with TRBD2. The CDR3 is made up of 13 amino acids. J lost 10 bases, V lost 5 bases, and 8 bases had no gene match. Germline CDR1 reads MNHEY; CDR2 reads SMNVEV (reference sequence). CDR3 sequence: CASSPTLSGEQFF. DNA of the CDR3: TGTGCCAGCAGTCCCACTCTTAGCGGGGAGCAGTTCTTC.

The rearrangement uses TRBV1 and TRBJ2-1. TRBV1 is flagged as a pseudogene. The CDR3 spans 17 residues. CDR3 protein: CTSSYGHPASSYNEQFF. Here the CDR3 DNA reads TGCACCAGCAGTTATGGTCACCCCGCATCCTCCTACAATGAGCAGTTCTTC.

The CDR3 here is CASSSYIGSSGHYQNPNEQFF. In nucleotides, the CDR3 is TGTGCCAGCAGTTCTTACATAGGGTCTAGCGGGCATTACCAGAACCCCAATGAGCAGTTCTTC. The rearrangement links TRBV2 to TRBJ2-1, with 8 bases that match TRBD2. Germline CDR1 reads SNHLY; CDR2 reads FYNNEI. The ends lost 5 bases at V and 6 bases at J; junction bases unmatched: 27. The CDR3 has 21 amino acids.

The chain combines TRBV4-1 with TRBJ1-4; D is possibly TRBD1 (5 bases). V was pared by 4 bases and J by 6 bases, with 15 bases between. Germline V lookup: CDR1 MGHRA, CDR2 YSYEKL. This CDR3 has 15 residues. This CDR3 reads CASSRGRVGDEKLFF. CDR3 DNA sequence: TGCGCCAGCAGCCGGGGCAGGGTAGGGGATGAAAAACTGTTTTTT.

The J gene is TRBJ2-7, the V gene TRBV21-1; the table calls TRBD1, which could not be checked here. TRBV21-1 constitutes a pseudogene. There are 16 residues in the CDR3. The CDR3: CASSPTGGTGIYEQYF. The CDR3 DNA is TGTGCCAGCAGCCCAACCGGAGGGACAGGGATTTACGAGCAGTACTTC.

V usage is TRBV29-1 and J usage is TRBJ1-2; the D gene is possibly TRBD1 (5 bases). V lost 2 bases to trimming and J lost 3 bases, with 13 bases between them. The CDR3 covers 14 residues. Germline CDR1 and CDR2: SQVTM and ANQGSEA. The CDR3 is CSVELEGSDYGYTF. CDR3 nucleotides: TGCAGCGTTGAATTAGAGGGGAGCGACTATGGCTACACCTTC.

The chain has TRBV28 and TRBJ2-5; no firm D call. Trimming took off 2 bases at V and 5 bases at J, with 21 bases between the two ends. CDR1 is MDHEN, CDR2 SYDVKM, per germline. The CDR3 spans 17 residues. CDR3 nucleotides: TGTGCCAGCAGTTTAAATTCGGCGGTTGGCACCTGGGAGACCCAGTACTTC. This codes for CASSLNSAVGTWETQYF.

The chain couples TRBV27 to TRBJ2-7; 9 nucleotides match TRBD1. The ends lost 9 bases at V and 5 bases at J; junction bases unmatched: 8. The CDR3 is 13 residues long. Germline assignment: CDR1 MNHEY and CDR2 SMNVEV (reference sequence). CDR3 nucleotide sequence: TGTGCCAGTTCCGGGACAGGGATACACGAGCAGTACTTC. Amino acids: CASSGTGIHEQYF.

This clone was seen a single time. The rearrangement links TRBV7-8 to TRBJ1-1; the match to TRBD1 covers 8 bases. The junction had 8 bases not matched to a gene; V was cut back by 4 bases and J by 1 base. Germline V gene data show CDR1 as SGHVS and CDR2 as FQNEAQ. The CDR3 contains 16 residues. The CDR3 bases are TGTGCCAGCAGCTGGGAGCAGGGGGCTGGGAACACTGAAGCTTTCTTT. Its translation is CASSWEQGAGNTEAFF.

In this sample, this clone turned up once. The chain joins TRBV27 to TRBJ1-2, with TRBD1 matching over 9 bases. Trimming removed 3 bases from V and 4 bases from J; junction bases left unmatched: 3. Germline loops: CDR1 MNHEY, CDR2 SMNVEV (reference sequence). The CDR3 loop spans 14 amino acids. CDR3 bases: TGTGCCAGCAGTTTCGGGACAGGGTCCTATGGCTACACCTTC. It codes for CASSFGTGSYGYTF.

The V and J genes are TRBV25-1 and TRBJ2-5, with D possibly being TRBD2 (5 bases). The J call is uncertain, as TRBJ2-7 better fits the DNA end. In germline, CDR1 is MGHDK, CDR2 SYGVNS. The CDR3 extends over 14 amino acids. Here the CDR3 DNA reads TGTGCCAGCAGTGATGGCGGGTTGACCTACGAGCAGTACTTC. This sequence encodes CASSDGGLTYEQYF.

The gene calls are TRBV5-4 and TRBJ2-2; D gene unclear. The ends were cut back, 5 bases at V and 4 bases at J, with 9 bases in the middle. The CDR3 loop spans 13 amino acids. Germline V gene sequence: CDR1 SGHNT, CDR2 YYREEE (reference sequence). This CDR3 reads CASRAPGTGELFF. CDR3 coding DNA: TGTGCCAGCAGGGCCCCGGGCACCGGGGAGCTGTTTTTT.

V gene TRBV6-5 combines with J gene TRBJ2-2; a weak D match, TRBD1 (5 bases). CDR3 length equals 13 residues. Trimming shortened V by 2 bases and J by 6 bases, and 7 bases separated the two germline ends. Germline assignment: CDR1 MNHEY and CDR2 SVGAGI. CDR3 region: CASSYGAPGELFF. The CDR3 DNA reads as TGTGCCAGCAGTTACGGGGCGCCCGGGGAGCTGTTTTTT.